The 28 T cell receptor beta chains presented below share a single source sample, sequenced in a study of T cells in women clearing cervical HPV infection. Generated by immunoSEQ multiplex PCR, the TCRdb table keeps only in-frame clones and is missing some. The specimen's table records some 41,000 clones. The sequenced material came from blood buffy coat. These TCRs come from a woman between 18 and 69 years old with a cervical HPV16 infection that either progressed to CIN3+ or cleared (not recorded which).

On this clone: Read sequence stops 3 residues before the CDR3 end, and the germline J gene provides the missing end. J is TRBJ2-3 and V is TRBV27; 8 nucleotides agree with TRBD2. This CDR3 contains 15 residues. Germline-derived CDR1 and CDR2 are MNHEY and SMNVEV (reference sequence). Unmatched junction bases numbered 5, after V lost 6 bases and J lost 0 bases. The CDR3 bases that were read are TGTGCCAGCAGCGATTTAGCGGGGAGCACAGATACG. Its translation is CASSDLAGSTDT. The full CDR3 reads CASSDLAGSTDTQYF.

Concerning this clone: The read ends 3 residues shy of where the CDR3 ends; the end is completed using the germline J gene. The rearrangement joins TRBV11-2 to TRBJ1-6, with D unclear. The V gene lost 1 base and the J gene lost 5 bases, with 3 bases spanning the gap. The CDR3 loop spans 13 amino acids. Germline V gives CDR1 SGHAT, CDR2 FQNNGV. The CDR3 sequence is CASSLADNSPLHF. The sequenced CDR3 bases are TGTGCCAGCAGCTTAGCCGATAATTCACCC.

As regards this clone: The CDR3 extends 3 residues past the end of the read, so its final part is completed from the germline J gene. The genes are TRBV19 and TRBJ1-5; TRBD1 might be the D (6 bases). The CDR3 spans 16 residues. Germline loops: CDR1 LNHDA, CDR2 SQIVND (reference sequence). V lost 3 bases and J lost 4, with 16 bases in between. The CDR3 loop is CASSMPLGRGNQPQHF. The part of the CDR3 DNA that was read is TGTGCCAGTAGTATGCCCTTAGGGAGGGGGAATCAGCCC.

Turning to this clone: The read is 3 residues too short to cover the CDR3 end, so that end is filled in from the germline J gene. The genes are TRBV7-6 and TRBJ1-1; D remains unclear. The CDR3 extends over 15 amino acids. V shed 1 base and J shed 1 base, with 10 bases lying between them. The germline gives CDR1 SGHVS, CDR2 FNYEAQ. The CDR3 loop reads CASSLGLPGNTEAFF. The sequenced CDR3 bases are TGTGCCAGCAGCTTAGGTCTCCCAGGGAACACTGAA.

Details on this clone: The DNA ends 3 residues before the CDR3 does, and the rest of the CDR3 is filled in from the germline J gene. The V gene is TRBV10-2, the J gene TRBJ1-1; weak D call: TRBD1 (5 bases). V was cut by 5 bases and J by 4 bases, with 11 bases left in between. The germline gives CDR1 WSHSY, CDR2 SAAADI. The CDR3 loop spans 13 amino acids. The CDR3 bases that were read are TGCGCCAGCAGTTGGATCGACAGCACTGAA. Encoded protein: CASSWIDSTE. The CDR3 in its entirety is CASSWIDSTEAFF.

As for this clone: Read coverage stops 3 residues before the CDR3 terminus; the germline J gene supplies the remainder. In the same sample, other DNA sequences code for this CDR3. This chain links TRBV28 with TRBJ1-2, with D possibly being TRBD1 (5 bases). V was trimmed by 5 bases and J by 3 bases, leaving 13 bases between them. From germline, CDR1 is MDHEN and CDR2 SYDVKM. This CDR3 is 14 amino acids long. The CDR3 loop reads CASSPDQGDYGYTF. Partial CDR3 DNA: TGTGCCAGCAGTCCGGATCAGGGAGACTATGGC.

On this clone: The read ends 3 residues before the CDR3 terminus; that terminus is restored from the germline J gene. The chain joins TRBV5-1 to TRBJ2-5; maybe TRBD1 (5 bases). This CDR3 spans 15 amino acids. Between the trimmed V and J ends, which lost 0 bases and 1 base, there was a span of 10 bases. Germline V gene sequence: CDR1 SGHRS, CDR2 YFSETQ. This chain's CDR3 is CASSLAFRAQETQYF. CDR3 bases read: TGCGCCAGCAGCTTGGCTTTCAGGGCCCAAGAGACC.

A remark on this clone: Read sequence stops 3 residues before the CDR3 end, and the germline J gene provides the missing end. The gene calls are TRBV11-2 and TRBJ1-3; 7 bases are a match to TRBD1. V was clipped by 5 bases and J by 4 bases; unmatched bases: 8. Germline CDR1 is SGHAT and CDR2 is FQNNGV. The CDR3 extends over 15 amino acids. The CDR3 protein is CASSGEQGPGNTIYF. The part of the CDR3 DNA that was read is TGTGCCAGCAGCGGGGAACAGGGGCCGGGAAACACC.

With regard to this clone: The CDR3 goes on 3 residues after the read ends, and that part is filled in from the germline J gene. This sequence joins TRBV18 and TRBJ1-4, with 7 bases matching TRBD1. V lost 5 bases and J lost 4; bases outside the gene matches: 13. This CDR3 spans 17 amino acids. In germline, CDR1 is KGHSH, CDR2 LQKENI. This CDR3 reads CASSDLQDRSHNEKLFF. The part of the CDR3 DNA that was read is TGTGCCAGCTCAGACCTACAGGACAGGTCCCATAATGAAAAA.

Regarding this clone: The read finishes 3 residues shy of the CDR3 end, and the germline J gene is used to complete it. The chain recombines TRBV20-1 with TRBJ2-5; 13 bases align to TRBD2. Germline V gene data show CDR1 as DFQATT and CDR2 as SNEGSKA (reference sequence). The CDR3 is 15 residues long. J gave up 5 bases and V 3 bases, and 6 bases lay outside the gene matches. The CDR3 reads CSARTSGGRWETQYF. The sequenced CDR3 bases are TGCAGTGCTAGGACTAGCGGGGGGAGGTGGGAGACC.

With respect to this clone: The DNA ends 3 residues before the CDR3 does, and the rest of the CDR3 is filled in from the germline J gene. The chain employs TRBV19 and TRBJ1-1; D remains unclear. Germline CDR1 LNHDA, CDR2 SQIVND (reference sequence). V lost 3 bases and J 0 bases, leaving 8 bases between the germline ends. This CDR3 is 14 amino acids long. The CDR3 DNA, read in part, is TGTGCCAGTAGTATGGGCAGCATGAACACTGAA. Translated: CASSMGSMNTE. The CDR3 as a whole reads CASSMGSMNTEAFF.

About this clone: The read ends 3 residues early relative to the CDR3; the germline J gene fills the gap. The chain carries TRBV19 and TRBJ2-5; 12 positions match TRBD2. Per germline, CDR1 LNHDA and CDR2 SQIVND (reference sequence). The CDR3 sequence is 14 residues long. Trimming took 3 bases from V and 5 from J; bases not matched to a gene: 1. This CDR3 reads CASSITSGGETQYF. CDR3 DNA, as far as it was read: TGTGCCAGTAGTATCACTAGCGGGGGGGAGACC.

The CDR3 bases that were read are TGTGCCATCCGGGACTCCGCCTACGAG. It encodes CAIRDSAYE. The full CDR3 protein is CAIRDSAYEQYF. The gene calls are TRBV10-3 and TRBJ2-7; perhaps TRBD2 as D (6 bases). The read stops 3 residues short of the end of the CDR3; the missing end is completed from the germline J gene. V lost 8 bases to trimming and J lost 2 bases, with 10 bases between them. The CDR3 runs to 12 residues. From germline, CDR1 is ENHRY and CDR2 SYGVKD.

In the case of this clone: The read ends 3 residues before the CDR3 terminus; that terminus is restored from the germline J gene. This chain links TRBV28 with TRBJ2-1, with D possibly matching TRBD2 (6 bases). With 6 bases removed from V and 4 bases from J, the gap between germline ends came to 13 bases. This CDR3 region has 14 residues. Germline V lookup: CDR1 MDHEN, CDR2 SYDVKM. The sequenced CDR3 bases are TGTGCCAGCAGCCAGACTAGAGTGTACAATGAG. It translates to CASSQTRVYNE. In full, the CDR3 is CASSQTRVYNEQFF.

Concerning this clone: The read comes to an end 3 residues before the CDR3 does, leaving the germline J gene to fill in the end. This chain connects TRBV7-2 to TRBJ1-2; tentatively, D is TRBD1 (6 bases). Germline lookup yields CDR1 SGHTA and CDR2 FQGNSA. This CDR3 contains 14 residues. Trimming took 5 bases from V and 1 from J, leaving 11 bases between them. The CDR3 loop reads CASSRRQDNYGYTF. The sequenced CDR3 bases are TGTGCCAGCAGCCGGCGACAGGATAACTATGGC.

Concerning this clone itself: The read ends 3 residues shy of where the CDR3 ends; the end is completed using the germline J gene. The chain uses TRBV11-2 and TRBJ2-1; 8 positions agree with TRBD2. This CDR3 region has 15 residues. Germline V gene sequence: CDR1 SGHAT, CDR2 FQNNGV. V was pared by 0 bases and J by 7 bases, with 5 bases of the junction left unmatched. The sequenced CDR3 bases are TGTGCCAGCAGCTTAGACACGGGGGGGCAGAATGAG. It codes for CASSLDTGGQNE. The CDR3 reads in full as CASSLDTGGQNEQFF. The full variable domain, rest sourced from reference TRBV11-2 and TRBJ2-1, is EAGVAQSPRYKIIEKRQSVAFWCNPISGHATLYWYQQILGQGPKLLIQFQNNGVVDDSQLPKDRFSAERLKGVDSTLKIQPAKLEDSAVYLCASSLDTGGQNEQFFGPGTRLTVL.

As to this clone: The read falls 3 residues short of the CDR3 end, and the missing part is taken from the germline J gene. The V and J genes are TRBV29-1 and TRBJ1-2; a possible D gene is TRBD1 (6 bases). The CDR3 runs 17 residues. Germline assignment: CDR1 SQVTM and CDR2 ANQGSEA. The germline V and J ends were trimmed by 3 bases and 5 bases, with 25 bases remaining between them. The covered CDR3 bases are TGCAGCGTTGAGCAACGGGACAACCTACGAGTGGGGTATGGC. Translating gives CSVEQRDNLRVGYG. The whole CDR3 protein reads CSVEQRDNLRVGYGYTF.

Remarks on this clone: The sequenced fragment ends 3 residues before the CDR3 boundary, so the rest is inferred from the germline J gene. The chain employs TRBV5-4 and TRBJ2-2, with 11 positions matching TRBD1. The trim removed 4 bases at V and 5 bases at J, leaving 4 bases unmatched. The CDR3 loop spans 15 amino acids. In germline, CDR1 is SGHNT, CDR2 YYREEE (reference sequence). The CDR3 bases that were read are TGTGCCAGCAGCATCGGACAGGGGGCGACCGGGGAG. It yields the protein CASSIGQGATGE. The CDR3 in full is CASSIGQGATGELFF.

With regard to this clone: The CDR3 extends 3 residues past the end of the read, so its final part is completed from the germline J gene. The V call is TRBV7-6, the J call TRBJ1-5; TRBD1 matches 8 bases. The V gene end was trimmed by 5 bases and the J gene end by 4 bases; junction bases not matched to a gene: 7. The germline V gene encodes CDR1 SGHVS and CDR2 FNYEAQ. This CDR3 has 15 residues. The CDR3 is CASSPRTGFNQPQHF. CDR3 bases read: TGTGCCAGCAGCCCCCGGACAGGGTTTAATCAGCCC. The full variable domain, with the rest looked up from reference TRBV7-6 and TRBJ1-5, is GAGVSQSPRYKVTKRGQDVALRCDPISGHVSLYWYRQALGQGPEFLTYFNYEAQQDKSGLPNDRFSAERPEGSISTLTIQRTEQRDSAMYRCASSPRTGFNQPQHFGDGTRLSIL.

As to this clone: Read coverage stops 3 residues before the CDR3 terminus; the germline J gene supplies the remainder. This chain joins TRBV7-3 and TRBJ2-1, with D perhaps TRBD1 (6 bases). From germline, CDR1 is SGHTA and CDR2 FQGTGA. Between the trimmed V and J ends, which lost 3 bases and 3 bases, there was a span of 9 bases. This CDR3 comprises 14 residues. The CDR3 here is CASSFQGYYNEQFF. The sequenced part of the CDR3 DNA is TGTGCCAGCAGCTTTCAGGGGTACTACAATGAG.

Note on this clone: The observed sequence ends 3 residues before the CDR3 terminus, with the missing tail filled in from the germline J gene. The V gene is TRBV15, the J gene TRBJ2-1; 8 bases agree with TRBD2. Germline lookup yields CDR1 LNHNV and CDR2 YYDKDF (reference sequence). The CDR3 sequence is 18 residues long. The ends lost 7 bases at V and 1 base at J; junction bases unmatched: 15. CDR3 DNA, as far as it was read: TGTGCCACCATCCCGGACGGGGGGGCCTCTAGTTCCTACAATGAG. It encodes CATIPDGGASSSYNE. The full CDR3 protein is CATIPDGGASSSYNEQFF.

As concerns this clone: The missing CDR3 end, 3 residues past where the read stops, is filled in from the germline J gene. The V call is TRBV5-1, the J call TRBJ2-2; TRBD2 agrees at 8 bases. The CDR3 runs 15 residues. CDR1 SGHRS and CDR2 YFSETQ come from the germline V gene. Germline trimming cut 2 bases from V and 4 bases from J; bases unmatched to any gene: 4. The sequenced part of the CDR3 DNA is TGCGCCAGCAGCTTCGACGGGGGGGGCACCGGGGAG. Protein sequence: CASSFDGGGTGE. The entire CDR3 reads CASSFDGGGTGELFF.

Regarding this clone: The CDR3 end is not reached by the read, which stops 3 residues before it; the germline J gene fills it in. V gene TRBV18 combines with J gene TRBJ2-2; no firm D call. The CDR3 loop spans 16 amino acids. Germline loops: CDR1 KGHSH, CDR2 LQKENI. V lost 0 bases and J 0 bases, leaving 8 bases between the germline ends. The CDR3: CASSPPEQPNTGELFF. The DNA read from the CDR3 is TGTGCCAGCTCACCACCGGAACAGCCGAACACCGGGGAG.

Details on this clone: The CDR3 extends 3 residues past the end of the read, so its final part is completed from the germline J gene. The chain is built from TRBV20-1 and TRBJ2-7; D might be TRBD1 (5 bases). The CDR3 runs to 14 residues. Germline V lookup: CDR1 DFQATT, CDR2 SNEGSKA (reference sequence). V shed 1 base and J shed 1 base, with 11 bases lying between them. The sequenced CDR3 bases are TGCAGTGCTAGAGGGACATTCGGGTCCTACGAG. This translates into CSARGTFGSYE. The whole CDR3 sequence reads CSARGTFGSYEQYF.

The CDR3 sequence is CASSLAGTGGYGYTF. The CDR3 DNA, read in part, is TGTGCCAGCAGCTTGGCCGGGACAGGGGGCTATGGC. This chain joins TRBV5-6 and TRBJ1-2; 11 positions agree with TRBD1. The CDR3 end falls 3 residues outside the read, so it is completed with the germline J gene. V dropped 0 bases and J dropped 4; count of bases not matched to a gene: 2. The CDR3 spans 15 residues. Germline values: CDR1 SGHDT, CDR2 YYEEEE.

As for this clone: With the read ending 3 residues before the CDR3 end, the germline J gene is used to fill in that end. The chain joins TRBV2 to TRBJ2-5; 9 bases line up with TRBD1. This CDR3 spans 15 amino acids. Trimming took 6 bases from V and 5 from J; bases not matched to a gene: 10. Germline-derived CDR1 and CDR2 are SNHLY and FYNNEI. CDR3 DNA (partial): TGTGCCAGCAGGAACAGGGGGCTAGAGATTGAGACC. Translated, it gives CASRNRGLEIET. The whole CDR3 region reads CASRNRGLEIETQYF.

Note on this clone: The missing CDR3 end, 3 residues past where the read stops, is filled in from the germline J gene. The chain couples TRBV10-3 to TRBJ2-7; D not certain. Deletions cut 5 bases from V and 1 base from J, with 12 bases between. The CDR3 contains 14 residues. Germline loops: CDR1 ENHRY, CDR2 SYGVKD. The CDR3 reads CAISRLQSSYEQYF. CDR3 DNA (partial): TGTGCCATCAGTCGCCTACAGAGTTCCTACGAG.

Concerning this clone itself: The sequence runs out 3 residues before the end of the CDR3; the remainder is reconstructed from the germline J gene. V usage is TRBV28 and J usage is TRBJ2-3, with a weak D call TRBD1 (6 bases). The CDR3 has 15 amino acids. V gave up 5 bases and J gave up 1 base, with 13 bases separating them. CDR1 MDHEN and CDR2 SYDVKM come from the germline V gene. The CDR3 protein is CASSREWTGTDTQYF. The CDR3 DNA, read in part, is TGTGCCAGCAGTAGAGAATGGACAGGCACAGATACG.